One sample yielded the 5 T cell receptor beta chains listed below, sequenced in a study of blood T cells in healthy people across ages. Combining a sample-barcoded 5' primer with a J-beta primer mix, a second PCR ran for 7 to 11 cycles. TCRdb called the 5' RACE reads again in MiXCR, with one record for every CDR3 protein. This sample carries more than 750,000 distinct CDR3 sequences, roughly 29% of them seen once, and the ten largest clones take about 10%. Another study also made use of these data, one on T cells of mothers and their children.

The sample consisted of blood. The source is a middle-aged woman in good health.

This clonotype was found a few times. This chain joins TRBV27 and TRBJ1-2, with 8 bases that match TRBD1. Germline loops: CDR1 MNHEY, CDR2 SMNVEV (reference sequence). This CDR3 is built from 15 residues. After removal of 5 bases from V and 4 bases from J, the junction contained 9 bases not matched to a gene. CDR3 residues: CASSATRGQGYGYTF. CDR3 nucleotide sequence: TGTGCCAGCAGTGCGACCAGGGGGCAGGGCTATGGCTACACCTTC.

This chain joins TRBV28 and TRBJ2-5; perhaps D is TRBD1 or TRBD2 (6 bases each). Germline CDR1 and CDR2: MDHEN and SYDVKM. The CDR3 length is 14 residues. Trimming removed 5 bases from V and 11 bases from J, with 21 bases in between. The CDR3 DNA follows: TGTGCCAGCAGTACCGGAGGGGGTGGGAATGAGCAGTACTTC. Translated: CASSTGGGGNEQYF.

Concerning this clonotype itself: A read error is possible here, since a much larger clone lies one base away. The chain joins TRBV6-1 to TRBJ2-5, with TRBD1 as a possible D gene (6 bases). The J call may be faulty, since TRBJ2-7 better matches the DNA end. The CDR3 consists of 12 residues. The germline gives CDR1 MNHNS, CDR2 SASEGT. The CDR3 DNA is TGTGCCAGCAGTGCAAAACAGGGCGAGCAGTACTTC. Translation: CASSAKQGEQYF.

This rearrangement joins TRBV7-3 to TRBJ1-5, with D unresolved. The germline V gene has CDR1 SGHTA and CDR2 FQGTGA. The CDR3 sequence is 13 residues long. With 3 bases removed from V and 9 bases from J, the gap between germline ends came to 12 bases. The CDR3 DNA reads as TGTGCCAGCAGCTTCTACGGGGATCGGCCCCAGCATTTT. It translates to CASSFYGDRPQHF.

The V gene is TRBV29-1, the J gene TRBJ2-3; 14 bases are a match to TRBD2. The CDR3 covers 17 residues. V gave up 3 bases and J gave up 4 bases; unmatched junction bases: 9. Germline V gene lookup returns CDR1 SQVTM and CDR2 ANQGSEA. CDR3 bases: TGCAGCGTTGACCGCACCGGGACTAGCGGGGGTGCAGATACGCAGTATTTT. Encoded protein: CSVDRTGTSGGADTQYF.